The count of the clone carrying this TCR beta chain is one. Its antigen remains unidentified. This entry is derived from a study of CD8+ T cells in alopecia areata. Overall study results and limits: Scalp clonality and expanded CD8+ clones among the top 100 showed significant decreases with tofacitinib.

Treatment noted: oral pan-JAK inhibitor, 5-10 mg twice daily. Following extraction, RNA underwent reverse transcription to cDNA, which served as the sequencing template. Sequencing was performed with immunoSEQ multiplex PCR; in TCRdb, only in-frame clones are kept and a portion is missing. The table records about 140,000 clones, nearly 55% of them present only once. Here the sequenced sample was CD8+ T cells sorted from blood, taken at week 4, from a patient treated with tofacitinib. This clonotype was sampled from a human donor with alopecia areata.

For the CDR3, the DNA is TGCAGCGTTGAACACCCACAGGGGGTCTACAATGAGCAGTTCTTC. It codes for CSVEHPQGVYNEQFF. The chain links TRBV29-1 to TRBJ2-1, with 8 positions matching TRBD1. CDR3 length equals 15 residues. After removal of 2 bases from V and 3 bases from J, the junction contained 6 bases not matched to a gene. Germline V CDR1 and CDR2: SQVTM, ANQGSEA.